The clone carrying this TCR beta chain was detected once. This sample stems from a study of blood T cell repertoires in COVID-19. Study in general: Samples came from the United States, Italy and Spain, spanning acute and convalescent COVID-19. PBMCs, B-cell-depleted T cells, or T cells were the source of the cDNA or gDNA that made up the material.

As originally analysed: The authors estimated nucleated cell counts from reference gene primer amplification. The protocol was immunoSEQ multiplex PCR, while the TCRdb copy is restricted to in-frame clones and leaves out a portion. The DNA gave D and trimming, while V, J and clone size come from that table. The data contain around 16,000 clones, 85% to 90% of them seen just once; the ten biggest clones take up roughly 52%. J lost 5 bases, V lost 3 bases, and 11 bases had no gene match. Germline V gene lookup returns CDR1 SGDLS and CDR2 YYNGEE. CDR3 size: 16 residues. Sequencing was performed on peripheral blood. The receptor's source is a man in his 60s with acute or convalescent COVID-19. The genes are TRBV9 and TRBJ2-1, with 7 bases lining up with TRBD2. The CDR3: CASSAQIGRGNNEQFF. The DNA of the CDR3 is TGTGCCAGCAGCGCCCAGATAGGGCGGGGGAACAATGAGCAGTTCTTC.